The rows below give T cell receptor beta chains drawn from one sample of a study of cytomegalovirus exposure and HLA in healthy donors. The protocol was immunoSEQ multiplex PCR, while the TCRdb copy is restricted to in-frame clones and leaves out a portion. The sample yields some 90,000 clones, about four fifths seen once. The specimen was PBMCs. Receptor source: a man aged 50-60 years in good health and CMV-seropositive. Both conserved end residues are part of each CDR3.

TRBJ2-1,TRBV5-4,16,CASSLDPSGNYNEQFF
TRBJ2-3,TRBV5-6,18,CASSLGQGFYHSTDTQYF
TRBJ1-2,TRBV13,13,CASSPGQTGGYTF
TRBJ2-1,TRBV7-2,15,CASSRLAGEYNEQFF
TRBJ1-2,TRBV30,13,CAWSAGGAGGYTF
TRBJ2-7,TRBV11-2,15,CASSLDFQGFNEQYF
TRBJ2-1,TRBV7-9,15,CASSKSYLSYNEQFF
TRBJ2-3,TRBV7-6,13,CASSLGLTDTQYF
TRBJ2-6,TRBV27,15,CASSKQGAGANVLTF
TRBJ1-1,TRBV4-1,17,CASSQDLTRPRSTEAFF
TRBJ2-5,TRBV25-1,12,CASSSLGETQYF
TRBJ2-2,TRBV4-2,15,CASSQDSGTVGELFF
TRBJ1-2,TRBV15,15,CATSRAGRRDYGYTF
TRBJ1-6,TRBV30,15,CAWSVGTGGNSPLHF
TRBJ2-7,TRBV5-5,13,CASSPGFTYEQYF
TRBJ1-6,TRBV29-1,16,CSVPGQLSLYNSPLHF
TRBJ2-1,TRBV13,16,CASSFVRTSGPNEQFF
TRBJ2-1,TRBV7-7,15,CASSNSGSQGGEQFF
TRBJ1-5,TRBV6-5,14,CASSLREENQPQHF
TRBJ1-5,TRBV6-1,18,CASSESGGRGLRNQPQHF
TRBJ2-1,TRBV11-3,14,CASSPPRESNEQFF
TRBJ2-3,TRBV2,12,CASRLEADTQYF
TRBJ2-3,TRBV30,13,CAWTGGGPDTQYF